This T cell receptor beta chain stems from a study of cytomegalovirus exposure and HLA in healthy donors. General study results and limits: Altogether, some 160 TCR beta chains were recorded as cytomegalovirus-associated.

Points on this clone: Its target is not known.

Germline loops: CDR1 KGHSH, CDR2 LQKENI. The ends lost 5 bases at V and 0 bases at J; junction bases unmatched: 3. The CDR3 has 14 residues. In the PCR, 60 Vbeta and 13 Jbeta primers were used. As processed by the authors: A later analysis counted 65 million to 90 million unique TCR beta chains, some 10 million shared. Assay used: immunoSEQ multiplex PCR; TCRdb lists only in-frame clones, some missing. V and J calls and clone size come straight from that table; D and trimming were deduced from the DNA. In the table there are 150,000 to 200,000 clones, about 13% of which are singletons. The receptor comes from a man aged 45 to 65 in good health and CMV-seropositive. This sequence joins TRBV18 and TRBJ2-7, with 8 bases identical to TRBD1. The specimen was PBMCs. The DNA of the CDR3 is TGTGCCAGCTCAGCCGGACAGGGCTCCTACGAGCAGTACGTC. Translating gives CASSAGQGSYEQYV.